A selection of T cell receptor beta chains follows, all from one sample in a study of CD8 T cells in Susac syndrome. Via MiXCR, TCRdb re-called the immunoSEQ multiplex PCR reads, giving one row per CDR3 protein. The sample holds roughly 200,000 distinct CDR3 sequences, 95% seen once. Specimen: CD4+ T cells from PBMCs. These receptors were obtained from a human donor with multiple sclerosis. Each CDR3 is given with its conserved first and last residue. A D gene is named only where the DNA matches it firmly. Part of the rows lack a size; the others show once, few, many or a class for expanded clones.

>TRBJ2-7|14|NA|NA|TRBV20-1
CSAPQLRPGGEQYF
TGCAGTGCTCCACAGCTTAGGCCTGGGGGCGAGCAGTACTTC
>TRBJ2-3|13|NA|NA|TRBV29-1
CSSRDTQRDTQYF
TGCAGCTCCCGGGACACGCAAAGGGATACGCAGTATTTT
>TRBJ1-5|13|NA|NA|TRBV29-1
CSVEDGVGQPQHF
TGCAGCGTTGAAGATGGGGTAGGTCAGCCCCAGCATTTT
>TRBJ1-1|14|NA|NA|TRBV29-1
CSALTRGLDTEAFF
TGCAGCGCTTTGACCCGGGGTTTAGACACTGAAGCTTTCTTT
>TRBJ2-1|12|NA|once|TRBV27
CASSLMGGEQFF
TGTGCCAGCAGTCTTATGGGCGGTGAGCAGTTCTTC
>TRBJ1-2|15|NA|NA|TRBV29-1
CSVEVRAGAGYGYTF
TGCAGCGTTGAAGTCCGAGCGGGGGCCGGCTATGGCTACACCTTC
>TRBJ1-5|15|TRBD1|NA|TRBV30
CAWSILGQGSQPQHF
TGTGCCTGGAGTATCTTAGGACAGGGGAGTCAGCCCCAGCATTTT
>TRBJ2-2|13|NA|NA|TRBV11-2
CASSLSGPGELFF
TGTGCCAGCAGCTTAAGTGGGCCCGGGGAGCTGTTTTTT
>TRBJ2-7|12|NA|NA|TRBV30
CAWSVSGYEQYF
TGTGCCTGGAGTGTAAGCGGCTACGAGCAGTACTTC
>TRBJ2-3|15|NA|NA|TRBV7-8
CASSPRTSLTPTQYF
TGTGCCAGCAGCCCGCGGACAAGCTTGACACCTACGCAGTATTTT
>TRBJ2-1|18|NA|once|TRBV29-1
CSVEFRIDWGGGYNEQFF
TGCAGCGTTGAATTCAGGATTGATTGGGGGGGCGGCTACAATGAGCAGTTCTTC
>TRBJ2-1|16|TRBD2|NA|TRBV20-1
CSAQRTSGGTQGEQFF
TGCAGTGCTCAACGGACTAGCGGGGGTACCCAGGGTGAGCAGTTCTTC
>TRBJ2-3|17|NA|NA|TRBV15
CATSRDSQGRVTDTQYF
TGTGCCACCAGCAGAGATTCCCAGGGGAGGGTAACAGATACGCAGTATTTT
>TRBJ2-1|13|NA|NA|TRBV3-1
CASSQRLGNEQFF
TGTGCCAGCAGCCAACGACTAGGAAATGAGCAGTTCTTC
>TRBJ2-6|16|NA|NA|TRBV7-9
CASSATVASGANVLTF
TGTGCCAGCAGCGCGACGGTGGCATCTGGGGCCAACGTCCTGACTTTC
>TRBJ2-1|12|NA|NA|TRBV6-2/TRBV6-3
CATRDPNNEQFF
TGTGCCACCCGGGACCCCAACAATGAGCAGTTCTTC
>TRBJ2-1|16|NA|NA|TRBV9
CASSAVGDTLYNEQFF
TGTGCCAGCAGCGCCGTCGGGGACACCCTCTACAATGAGCAGTTCTTC
>TRBJ1-1|13|NA|NA|TRBV29-1
CSVARGGNTEAFF
TGCAGCGTTGCACGTGGGGGGAACACTGAAGCTTTCTTT
>TRBJ2-5|14|NA|NA|TRBV5-1
CASSDSGLRETQYF
TGCGCCAGCAGCGACTCGGGACTGCGGGAGACCCAGTACTTC
>TRBJ2-1|14|NA|NA|TRBV6-5
CASTPDTPGAEQFF
TGTGCCAGCACCCCGGACACCCCAGGCGCTGAGCAGTTCTTC
>TRBJ1-1|16|NA|NA|TRBV13
CASSPGGGAPNTEAFF
TGTGCCAGCAGCCCCGGGGGTGGGGCCCCGAACACTGAAGCTTTCTTT
>TRBJ1-2|14|TRBD1|NA|TRBV29-1
CSLGSGQGNYGYTF
TGCAGCCTCGGGTCCGGACAGGGAAACTATGGCTACACCTTC
>TRBJ2-1|14|TRBD1|NA|TRBV18
CASSLQGDSNEQFF
TGTGCCAGCTCACTCCAGGGGGATTCGAATGAGCAGTTCTTC
>TRBJ1-2|13|NA|NA|TRBV10-3
CAIRTANDYGYTF
TGTGCCATCAGGACCGCCAATGACTATGGCTACACCTTC
>TRBJ1-6|17|TRBD1|NA|TRBV7-8
CASSLVPGTGDNSPLHF
TGTGCCAGCAGCTTAGTGCCCGGGACAGGGGATAATTCACCCCTCCACTTT
>TRBJ2-7|15|NA|NA|TRBV30
CAWSGHRTASYEQYF
TGTGCCTGGAGTGGCCATCGGACAGCCTCCTACGAGCAGTACTTC
>TRBJ1-5|14|NA|NA|TRBV30
CAWTRTYSNQPQHF
TGTGCCTGGACCCGGACCTATAGCAATCAGCCCCAGCATTTT
>TRBJ2-1|11|NA|NA|TRBV12-3/TRBV12-4
CASSPYGEQFF
TGTGCCAGCAGCCCATACGGTGAGCAGTTCTTC
>TRBJ1-5|18|NA|NA|TRBV20-1
CSARDGGRSPYSNQPQHF
TGCAGTGCTAGAGATGGGGGCAGGAGCCCTTATAGCAATCAGCCCCAGCATTTT
>TRBJ2-6|15|NA|NA|TRBV28
CASSEHAAGANVLTF
TGTGCCAGCAGTGAACACGCGGCTGGGGCCAACGTCCTGACTTTC
>TRBJ1-2|13|TRBD1|NA|TRBV29-1
CSVGQGANYGYTF
TGCAGCGTTGGACAGGGGGCAAACTATGGCTACACCTTC
>TRBJ1-4|11|NA|NA|TRBV6-5
CATGRAEKLFF
TGTGCCACAGGCAGAGCAGAAAAACTGTTTTTT
>TRBJ2-1|15|TRBD2|NA|TRBV7-2
CASSGRGDPYNEQFF
TGTGCCAGCAGCGGACGGGGGGATCCCTACAATGAGCAGTTCTTC
>TRBJ2-7|15|TRBD1|NA|TRBV18
CASSPPGQGGYEQYF
TGTGCCAGCTCACCTCCTGGACAGGGGGGCTACGAGCAGTACTTC
>TRBJ2-2|11|NA|NA|TRBV29-1
CSVGRVRELFF
TGCAGCGTTGGAAGGGTCCGGGAGCTGTTTTTT
>TRBJ1-1|12|NA|NA|TRBV12-3/TRBV12-4
CACSGDGTEAFF
TGTGCCTGTTCCGGAGATGGCACTGAAGCTTTCTTT
>TRBJ2-5|14|NA|NA|TRBV7-9
CASSQRPAGETQYF
TGTGCCAGCAGCCAAAGGCCGGCGGGGGAGACCCAGTACTTC
>TRBJ1-1|15|NA|NA|TRBV3-1
CASSTRTAGNTEAFF
TGTGCCAGCAGCACGCGGACAGCTGGGAACACTGAAGCTTTCTTT
>TRBJ2-5|13|NA|NA|TRBV20-1
CSARPGGIETQYF
TGCAGTGCCCGCCCAGGAGGGATTGAGACCCAGTACTTC
>TRBJ2-7|14|TRBD1|NA|TRBV5-1
CASSLGQALGEQYF
TGCGCCAGCAGCCTTGGACAGGCGTTAGGCGAGCAGTACTTC